This TCR beta chain was obtained from a study of CD8+ T cells in alopecia areata. Study summary: Treated patients received oral tofacitinib, 5 to 10 mg twice daily. Scoring of treated patients' severity used the percentage of affected scalp area. Study outcomes and limitations: There were many expanded lesional clones persisting in scalp and blood during tofacitinib.

As to this clone: Its specificity is not known.

Treatment of the sample: oral pan-JAK inhibitor, 5-10 mg twice daily. Sequencing relied on a cDNA template that was reverse transcribed from extracted RNA. Here immunoSEQ multiplex PCR was the method, and the copy in TCRdb shows in-frame clones only, minus some. The table records some 220,000 clones, about three fifths of them present only once. Germline V gene lookup returns CDR1 MGHRA and CDR2 YSYEKL. J lost 7 bases, V lost 4 bases, and 9 bases had no gene match. The CDR3 has 15 residues. Sequencing used CD4+ T cells sorted from blood, obtained at week 4, from a patient treated with tofacitinib. This TCR was sampled from a human donor with alopecia areata. This chain joins TRBV4-1 and TRBJ1-4, with TRBD1 matching 7 bases. CDR3: CASSPQIGGGEKLFF. As DNA, the CDR3 is TGCGCCAGCAGCCCCCAGATAGGGGGCGGTGAAAAACTGTTTTTT.